This TCR beta chain was identified during a study of CD8 T cells in ankylosing spondylitis (dated by TCRdb to the late 2010s). Study-wide context: T cell receptor beta repertoires were profiled in healthy donors and ankylosing spondylitis patients so that disease-linked TCR variants could be found. The whole study cohort included 85 to 120 healthy donors and 20 to 25 ankylosing spondylitis patients. Peripheral blood was sampled, and synovial fluid was additionally collected from ankylosing spondylitis patients.

The full study reports these points: In peripheral blood, the disease-linked clones were found at relatively low frequencies and had a CD8+ phenotype. Significant enrichment of the disease-linked clones was reported in matched synovial fluid samples from ankylosing spondylitis patients. Some of the motif variants had been reported before in the synovial fluid and blood of reactive arthritis patients, a finding that suggests common disease-initiation mechanisms. Blood from ankylosing spondylitis patients appeared to be characterized by a TCR beta motif made up of seven or eight highly homologous amino acid variants.

Concerning this clonotype itself: Its antigen specificity is not known. The record has no base qualities; no much larger clone is one base away.

The sequencer was an Illumina HiSeq 2500. Quantitative 5'-RACE with molecular barcodes was used to prepare TCR beta libraries. Per the authors' processing: A new computational method based on a probabilistic model of VDJ rearrangement was used to identify disease-linked TCR variants. TCRdb reprocessing: public reads trimmed at Q25 with fastp, clones called with MiXCR, in-frame beta chains kept. Entries that share a CDR3 protein sequence are merged under the most common genes and DNA. The authors' filters were not applied to this entry. The sample table lists 350,000 or so distinct CDR3 sequences, roughly 15% of them with a count of one. The top ten clonotypes cover about 1% of the sample. Taken from cysteine to phenylalanine, the CDR3 has 12 residues. The CDR3 DNA has 36 bases and is translated from base 1. V is pared back by 6 bases and J by 4 bases, with 10 bases lying between the germline termini.

The sequenced sample was blood, either unsorted or a sorted T cell fraction (not recorded which). This sequence originates from a male donor with ankylosing spondylitis or in good health (not recorded which). This chain is built from TRBV12-3 or TRBV12-4 and TRBJ2-7; the D gene cannot be named for sure. Here is the DNA: TGTGCCAGCAGGGAAAGCTTATACGAGCAGTACTTC. Its coded protein is CASRESLYEQYF.